A selection of T cell receptor beta chains follows, all from one sample in a study of cytomegalovirus exposure and HLA in healthy donors. Clones were read by immunoSEQ multiplex PCR, and TCRdb kept only the in-frame ones, dropping some. This sample has 150,000 to 200,000 clones, with over 75% found just once. Sequenced: PBMCs. The receptors stem from a female donor in good health and CMV-seronegative. Both conserved end residues are part of each CDR3.

v_gene	j_gene	CDR3aa
TRBV5-1	TRBJ1-1	CASSLGQAEAFF
TRBV19	TRBJ1-6	CASSIGQGSSYNSPLHF
TRBV7-9	TRBJ2-5	CSSSQGSETQYF
TRBV9	TRBJ2-1	CASSVVSSENNEQFF
TRBV28	TRBJ1-2	CASSEVFFYGYTF
TRBV9	TRBJ2-1	CASSVGTGYNEQFF
TRBV7-9	TRBJ1-2	CSSSLGQGEGYTF
TRBV9	TRBJ2-5	CASSVAGDTHQETQYF
TRBV5-4	TRBJ2-1	CASSLDLAGGNEQFF
TRBV2	TRBJ2-3	CASVARTSGDTQYF
TRBV5-6	TRBJ2-5	CASSLGLAAQETQYF
TRBV5-1	TRBJ2-7	CASSPGLAGVAYEQYF